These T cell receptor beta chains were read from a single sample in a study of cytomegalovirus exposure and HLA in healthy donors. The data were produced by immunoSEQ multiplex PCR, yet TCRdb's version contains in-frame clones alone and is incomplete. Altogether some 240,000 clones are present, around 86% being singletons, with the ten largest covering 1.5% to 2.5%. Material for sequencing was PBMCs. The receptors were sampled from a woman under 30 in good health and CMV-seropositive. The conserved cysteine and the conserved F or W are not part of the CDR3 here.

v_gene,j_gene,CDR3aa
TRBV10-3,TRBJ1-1,AISESLANTEAF
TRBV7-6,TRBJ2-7,ASSPQRGSYEQY
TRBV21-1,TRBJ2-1,ASSTLGDTDDEQF
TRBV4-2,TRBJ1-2,ASSQERASQDYGYT
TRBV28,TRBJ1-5,ASSFHPSKDSSNQPQH
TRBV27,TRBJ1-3,ASSLTVSGNTIY
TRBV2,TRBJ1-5,ASRAQGADGNQPQH
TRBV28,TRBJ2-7,ASRTGTGVGEQY
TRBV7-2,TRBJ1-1,ASSPIQGNTEAF
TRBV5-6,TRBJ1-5,ASSLTGVSSQPQH
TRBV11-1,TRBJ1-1,ASSGGIRTEAF
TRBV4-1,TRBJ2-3,ASSPETSLYSTDTQY
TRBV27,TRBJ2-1,ASSLSSVPYNEQF
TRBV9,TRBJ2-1,ASSEDRAAYNEQF
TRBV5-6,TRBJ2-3,ASKVQGGYTDTQY
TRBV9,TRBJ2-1,ASSASGRAEEQF
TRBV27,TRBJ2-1,ATTKVGHRGNEQF
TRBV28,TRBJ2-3,ASSRFGTVDSTDTQY
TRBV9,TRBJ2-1,ASSVDAGGRGGDEQF
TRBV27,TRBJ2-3,ASSFGGPIRDTQY
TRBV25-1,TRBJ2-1,ASSELAEGQF
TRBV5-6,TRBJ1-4,ASSLRRDTNEKLF
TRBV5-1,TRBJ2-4,ASSLWTSGSENIQY
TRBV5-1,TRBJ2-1,ASSLWTITNEQF
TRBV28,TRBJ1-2,ASSLSGDRNYGYT
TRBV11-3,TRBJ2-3,ASSLGEAGGGGGDTQY
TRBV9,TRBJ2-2,ASSVVSGSGTGELF
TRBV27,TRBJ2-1,ASTGGGVGSYNEQF
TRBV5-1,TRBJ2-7,ASSLGGTLSYEQY
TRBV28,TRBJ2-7,ASSLRRASGLEQY
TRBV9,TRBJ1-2,ASSGTGTDGYT
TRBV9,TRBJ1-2,ASSVTQGRDGYT
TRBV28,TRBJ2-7,ASSPSRRQGSYEQY
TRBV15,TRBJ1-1,ATSRGIQTGLNTEAF
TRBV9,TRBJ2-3,ASSVVGDTQY
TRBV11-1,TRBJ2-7,ASSLGPGGYYEQY
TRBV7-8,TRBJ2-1,ASSLELRSYNEQF
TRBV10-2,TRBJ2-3,ASRSGTSGRAVFVDTQY
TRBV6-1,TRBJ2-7,ASSETSGRAQY
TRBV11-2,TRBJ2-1,ASSRWVAGTSEQF
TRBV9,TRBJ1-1,ASNDPRTGGKTEAF
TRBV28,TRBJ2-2,ASSLIDRDTGELF
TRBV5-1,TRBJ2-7,ASSSLRGGTYEQY
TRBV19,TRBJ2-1,ASSIRYNEQF
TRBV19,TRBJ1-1,ASSPDRVGTEAF
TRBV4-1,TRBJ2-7,ASSLGEGGYEQY